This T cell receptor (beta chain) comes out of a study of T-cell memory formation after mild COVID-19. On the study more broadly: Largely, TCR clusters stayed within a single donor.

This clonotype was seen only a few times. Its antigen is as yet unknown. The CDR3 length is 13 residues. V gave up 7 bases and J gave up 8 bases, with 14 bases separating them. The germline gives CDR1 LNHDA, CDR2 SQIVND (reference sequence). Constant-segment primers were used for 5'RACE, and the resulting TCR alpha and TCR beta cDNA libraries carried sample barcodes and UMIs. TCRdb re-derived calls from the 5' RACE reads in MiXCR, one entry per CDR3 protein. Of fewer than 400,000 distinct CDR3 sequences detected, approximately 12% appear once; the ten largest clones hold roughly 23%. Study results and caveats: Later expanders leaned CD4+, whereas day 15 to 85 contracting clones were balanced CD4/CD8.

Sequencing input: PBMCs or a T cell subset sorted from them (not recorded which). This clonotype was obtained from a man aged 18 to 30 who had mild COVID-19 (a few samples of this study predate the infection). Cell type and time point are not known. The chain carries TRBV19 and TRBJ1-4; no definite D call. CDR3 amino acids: CASKSQEKEKLFF. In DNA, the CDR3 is TGTGCCAGTAAATCCCAGGAGAAGGAAAAACTGTTTTTT.